This T cell receptor beta chain was profiled in a study of T cell clones after liver transplantation (dated by TCRdb to between 2018 and 2021). About the study as a whole: The samples were obtained from ITN030ST, a randomized trial that attempted immunosuppression withdrawal within 2 years after liver transplantation. Donor-reactive T cell clones were identified using TCRbeta sequencing after a pre-transplant mixed lymphocyte reaction and were then followed in post-transplant blood. As an antigen-independent comparator for the donor-reactive sequences, third party-reactive TCRbeta sequences from pre-transplant MLRs were identified as well. Of the eight recipients, a few were HCV-positive, while the remaining recipients had been transplanted for non-autoimmune, non-viral indications. No induction therapy was given to the subjects, and standard immunosuppression was administered until randomization at 12-24 months post-transplant. Tolerance was defined as complete withdrawal of immunosuppression for at least one year without a rise in liver enzymes beyond twice the upper limit of normal. Blood samples were taken pre-transplant, pre-randomization before withdrawal, and post-randomization after full withdrawal or failed withdrawal. A cohort of 8 liver transplant recipients was studied, of whom 3 were classified as tolerant and 5 as non-tolerant.

Using immunoSEQ, frozen genomic DNA was subjected to high-throughput TCRbeta CDR3 sequencing, a process that included PCR amplification, mapping, bias correction and internal controls. Per the authors' processing: Only productive rearrangements were retained, and each unique TCRbeta sequence was defined by its CDR3 nucleotide sequence together with its V and J gene. For a sequence to be called donor-reactive, it needed a frequency of at least 0.01% and at least 5-fold expansion in CFSE-low cells compared with unstimulated pre-transplant cells. Minimum frequency thresholds were set for each subject on the basis of the unstimulated sample with the lowest template count, so that a detection power of at least 90% was ensured. Jensen-Shannon divergence between the top 1000 TCRbeta sequences post- versus pre-transplant served as the measure of repertoire turnover. Two-sided Fisher's exact tests were used to test for changes in the detection of donor-reactive sequences. TCRdb obtained this table from immuneACCESS and retained in-frame rearrangements with V and J assigned. These tables miss some clones; where compared with another copy, unresolved V genes account for less than half of the shortfall, and the remainder is unexplained. Clonal size and the V and J genes are those of that table, whereas D and trimming came from the DNA. The sample yields 75,000 to 100,000 clones; roughly 80% were counted once. Around 0.5% of the sample rests with the top ten.

What the authors observed across the whole study: Circulating donor-reactive CD4 TCRbeta sequences fell significantly post-transplant in 5 of 8 subjects, irrespective of tolerance or HCV status. The decline in donor-reactive sequences exceeded the decline in third party-reactive sequences, suggesting partial antigen-specific deletion that was unrelated to withdrawal success. Low numbers of available donor cells limited the measurable donor-reactive repertoire in a couple of subjects. Because allograft tissue specimens were not available, migration of donor-reactive T cells into the graft, rather than deletion, may have occurred. After accounting for repertoire turnover, donor-reactive detection was significantly reduced in 7 of 8 subjects for CD4 and 8 of 8 for CD8. Because of small, heterogeneous patient numbers and non-standardized post-transplant time points, the conclusions were only preliminary.

Thawed unstimulated PBMCs were stained for CD3, CD4 and CD8 and FACS-sorted into CD3+CD4+ and CD3+CD8+ populations. Each of the 8 studied subjects was randomized to immunosuppression withdrawal. The Qiagen DNeasy Blood and Tissue Kit was used for genomic DNA isolation. Comments on this clone: No cognate antigen has been identified for it. No base-level quality is on record; no much larger clone is a single base apart.

According to the germline V gene (reference sequence), CDR1 reads SGHAT and CDR2 reads FQDESV. V and J are truncated by 5 bases and 7 bases respectively, leaving an intervening sequence of 9 bases. Spanning cysteine to phenylalanine, the CDR3 consists of 12 amino acids. The kept DNA is CDR3 alone, 36 bases in frame from the first base. This sequence originates from a human patient who received a liver transplant. It is possible that, after a transplant, some T cells come from the graft donor. The chain uses TRBV11-1 and TRBJ2-1; possibly the D gene is TRBD2, per 5 matching bases. This material consisted of CD4+ T cells from blood, taken around 45 months after liver transplant. The CDR3 region reads CASSPTRNEQFF. Here is the DNA: TGTGCCAGCAGCCCTACTAGGAATGAGCAGTTCTTC.